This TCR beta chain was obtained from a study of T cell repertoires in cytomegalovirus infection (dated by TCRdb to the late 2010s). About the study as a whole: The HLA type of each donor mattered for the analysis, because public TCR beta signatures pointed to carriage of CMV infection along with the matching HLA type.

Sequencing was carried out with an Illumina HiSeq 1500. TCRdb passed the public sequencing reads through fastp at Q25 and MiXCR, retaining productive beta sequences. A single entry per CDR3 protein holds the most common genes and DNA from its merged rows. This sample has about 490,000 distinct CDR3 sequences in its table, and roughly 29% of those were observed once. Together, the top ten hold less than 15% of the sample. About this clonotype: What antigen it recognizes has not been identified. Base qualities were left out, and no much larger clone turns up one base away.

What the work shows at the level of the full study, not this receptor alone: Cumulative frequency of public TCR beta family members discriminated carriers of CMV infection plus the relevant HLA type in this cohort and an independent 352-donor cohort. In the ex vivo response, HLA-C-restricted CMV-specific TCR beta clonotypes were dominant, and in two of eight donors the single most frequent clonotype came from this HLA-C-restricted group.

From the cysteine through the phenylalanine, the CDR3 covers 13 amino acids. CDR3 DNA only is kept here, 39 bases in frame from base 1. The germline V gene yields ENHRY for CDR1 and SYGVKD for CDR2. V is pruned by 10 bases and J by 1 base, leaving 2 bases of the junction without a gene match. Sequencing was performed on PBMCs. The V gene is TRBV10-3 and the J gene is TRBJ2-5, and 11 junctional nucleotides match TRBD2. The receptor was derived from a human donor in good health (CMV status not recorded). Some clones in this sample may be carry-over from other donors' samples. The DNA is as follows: TGTGCCACCGGGACTAGCGGCCAAGAGACCCAGTACTTC. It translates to CATGTSGQETQYF.